This T cell receptor (beta chain) originates from a study of blood T cell repertoires in COVID-19. For the study at large: Collection of acute and convalescent COVID-19 samples took place in the United States, Italy and Spain. Sample material is recorded as cDNA or gDNA derived from T cells, B-cell-depleted T cells, or PBMCs.

From germline, CDR1 is MNHEY and CDR2 SMNVEV (reference sequence). This CDR3 has 13 amino acids. V was trimmed by 5 bases and J by 5 bases, leaving 10 bases between them. Assay used: immunoSEQ multiplex PCR; TCRdb lists only in-frame clones, some missing. The sample shows 270,000 or so clones, roughly 86% of them seen only once. In Seattle, patients joined the study during active infection and were tracked longitudinally. V usage is TRBV27 and J usage is TRBJ1-5, with a tentative D call TRBD1 (5 bases). This TCR derives from a woman aged 25 to 45 with COVID-19, enrolled during active disease. Sequenced input: peripheral blood. Here the CDR3 DNA reads TGTGCCAGCAGTAGTGACAGCTATCAGCCCCAGCATTTT. Its translation is CASSSDSYQPQHF.